This T cell receptor beta chain was retrieved from a study of T cell responses to AZD1222 COVID-19 vaccine. Repertoires were generated with immunoSEQ multiplex PCR, while TCRdb's copy carries only in-frame clones and drops some. The table records approximately 120,000 clones, roughly nine tenths of them present only once. The CDR3 runs 11 residues. CDR1 MDHEN and CDR2 SYDVKM come from the germline V gene. V was pared by 6 bases and J by 8 bases, with 10 bases between. Regarding this clone: Its antigen is unknown.

Notes on the study in general: Spike-spanning, vaccine-associated CD4 TCRs were dominant at 160-218 and 743-854. No repertoire was sampled before or during the peak T cell response, only after it.

The receptor was derived from an adult in good health. This material consisted of peripheral blood, taken on day 0 of AZD1222 vaccination. The chain recombines TRBV28 with TRBJ1-2; perhaps TRBD1 as D (5 bases). The CDR3 DNA is TGTGCCAGCAGGGGGCCCAACGGCTACACCTTC. Protein: CASRGPNGYTF.